The 22 T cell receptor beta chains below all came from one sample that was sequenced in a study of T cells in Graves' hyperthyroidism and ophthalmopathy (dated 2019 in TCRdb). Libraries were constructed by multiplex PCR. The reads were generated on an Illumina HiSeq 2000. Amplification of TCR beta CDR3 regions was carried out from RNA transcripts. A first-round RT-PCR of the TCR CDR3 used the HTBI primer set with the Qiagen OneStep RT-PCR kit. TCRdb ran its own pipeline on the public reads, namely fastp trimming at Q25 and MiXCR clone calling, and kept in-frame beta chains. Each entry is one CDR3 protein sequence, shown with its most common DNA and genes. The sample table shows 450,000 to 550,000 distinct CDR3 sequences, and around 24% are seen once. Approximately 11% of the sample is taken by the ten largest. The sample comprised blood. Receptors were obtained from a woman in her 30s with Graves' ophthalmopathy.

Note on this clonotype: Mismatch with germline at one junction end may stem from a read error. The chain joins TRBV6-1 to TRBJ1-2, with no clear D. Germline CDR1 is MNHNS and CDR2 is SASEGT. The CDR3 extends over 11 amino acids. The CDR3 region is CASIDGYGYTF. CDR3 nucleotides: TGTGCCAGCATTGACGGCTATGGATACACCTTC.

This clonotype was picked up many times. This chain joins TRBV6-5 and TRBJ2-5, with D perhaps TRBD2 (6 bases). V lost 4 bases to trimming and J lost 5 bases, with 11 bases between them. Germline V gene data show CDR1 as MNHEY and CDR2 as SVGAGI. CDR3 length: 13 residues. The chain's CDR3 is CASSLEGWETQYF. CDR3 nucleotides: TGTGCCAGCAGTTTGGAGGGTTGGGAGACCCAGTACTTC.

With regard to this clonotype: Germline and junction disagree at one end, which may indicate a read error. The genes are TRBV11-3 and TRBJ2-7, with D possibly matching TRBD1 (6 bases). This CDR3 is 13 amino acids long. CDR1 is SGHNT and CDR2 is YENEEA in the germline V gene. This CDR3 reads CASSPFGGYEQCF. The CDR3 DNA sequence: TGTGCCAGCAGCCCCTTTGGGGGCTACGAGCAGTGCTTC.

This clonotype was counted only a few times. The chain uses TRBV12-3 or TRBV12-4 and TRBJ1-6; 7 bases map to TRBD1. The CDR3 is made up of 12 amino acids. Unmatched junction bases numbered 1, after V lost 8 bases and J lost 6 bases. This chain's CDR3 is CASHRGNSPLHF. CDR3 nucleotides: TGTGCCAGCCACAGGGGTAATTCACCCCTCCACTTT.

CDR3 in amino acids: CASSSGEGAEAFF. The CDR3 region has the DNA TGTGCCAGCTCCTCAGGCGAGGGCGCTGAAGCTTTCTTT. The rearrangement links TRBV18 to TRBJ1-1; unclear D gene. Germline CDR1 is KGHSH and CDR2 is LQKENI. The CDR3 totals 13 residues. V lost 6 bases and J 6 bases, leaving 14 bases between the germline ends.

This clonotype was found many times. A read error may explain this, as a much larger clone is one base away. The chain has TRBV12-3 or TRBV12-4 and TRBJ1-2, with TRBD1 as a possible D gene (5 bases). The CDR3 spans 14 residues. The CDR3 sequence: CASSLQQEIYGNTF. DNA for the CDR3: TGTGCCAGCAGTTTACAACAGGAGATCTATGGCAACACCTTC.

This clonotype was detected only a few times. The CDR3 DNA is TGCAGCGTTGTCGGGGGGCTGGAGGAGCAGTACTTC. It specifies CSVVGGLEEQYF. This chain links TRBV29-1 with TRBJ2-7; perhaps TRBD2 as D (7 bases). Germline CDR1 is SQVTM and CDR2 is ANQGSEA. V was cut by 4 bases and J by 7 bases, with 14 bases left in between. The CDR3 length is 12 residues.

This clonotype has only a few counts. The chain couples TRBV29-1 to TRBJ2-2; TRBD2 is a possible D gene (7 bases). This CDR3 spans 12 amino acids. The V and J ends lost 7 bases and 6 bases respectively, with 12 bases between them. CDR1 is SQVTM and CDR2 is ANQGSEA in the germline V gene. For the CDR3, the DNA is TGCAGCGCGAGGGGGGGCCCCGGGGAGCTGTTTTTT. It encodes CSARGGPGELFF.

The J gene is TRBJ2-5, the V gene TRBV27; 10 bases agree with TRBD2. Germline trimming cut 6 bases from V and 2 bases from J; bases unmatched to any gene: 6. Germline CDR1 and CDR2: MNHEY and SMNVEV (reference sequence). This CDR3 has 15 residues. The CDR3 coding sequence is TGTGCCAGCAGGCGGACTAGCGGATTTCAAGAGACCCAGTACTTC. It specifies CASRRTSGFQETQYF.

This clonotype was picked up many times. This chain links TRBV7-8 with TRBJ1-5; D is ambiguous. From germline, CDR1 is SGHVS and CDR2 FQNEAQ. This CDR3 is built from 14 residues. Trimming cost V 6 bases and J 8 bases, with 17 bases left between them. The CDR3 DNA reads TGTGCCAGCAGTCTAGGCGAGGGTAATGAGCCCCAGCATTTT. This gives the protein CASSLGEGNEPQHF.

This clonotype was detected ten times or more. This chain uses TRBV18 with TRBJ2-5; D is unresolved. V was shortened by 6 bases and J by 0 bases, with 11 bases between the two germline ends. The CDR3 is 14 residues long. Germline loops: CDR1 KGHSH, CDR2 LQKENI. As DNA, the CDR3 is TGTGCCAGCTCGTATAAGGCGTACCAAGAGACCCAGTACTTC. Translated: CASSYKAYQETQYF. The variable domain in full, with the rest retrieved from reference TRBV18 and TRBJ2-5, is NAGVMQNPRHLVRRRGQEARLRCSPMKGHSHVYWYRQLPEEGLKFMVYLQKENIIDESGMPKERFSAEFPKEGPSILRIQQVVRGDSAAYFCASSYKAYQETQYFGPGTRLLVL.

The table lists this clonotype with many counts. The J gene is TRBJ2-7, the V gene TRBV20-1; D uncertain. This CDR3 region has 14 residues. Germline CDR1 is DFQATT and CDR2 is SNEGSKA (reference sequence). The V gene lost 0 bases and the J gene lost 5 bases, with 14 bases spanning the gap. The CDR3 region has the DNA TGCAGTGCTAGAGAGGGGTTAGCTTTTGACGAGCAGTACTTC. This sequence encodes CSAREGLAFDEQYF.

This clonotype was seen a handful of times. This chain links TRBV7-3 with TRBJ2-2; D is unresolved. The V end lost 3 bases, the J end lost 1 base, and 6 bases lay between the germline ends. Germline CDR1 is SGHTA and CDR2 is FQGTGA. The CDR3 contains 14 residues. CDR3 nucleotides: TGTGCCAGCAGCTTTAACGGGAACACCGGGGAGCTGTTTTTT. This translates into CASSFNGNTGELFF.

This chain connects TRBV27 to TRBJ2-7; D is ambiguous. V was shortened by 5 bases and J by 2 bases, with 16 bases between the two germline ends. Germline values: CDR1 MNHEY, CDR2 SMNVEV (reference sequence). This CDR3 comprises 15 residues. This CDR3 is CASSIRAENPYEQYF. CDR3 in DNA: TGTGCCAGCAGTATCCGGGCCGAAAATCCCTACGAGCAGTACTTC.

The chain combines TRBV12-3 or TRBV12-4 with TRBJ2-7, with D possibly TRBD1 on 6 matching bases. Trimming took off 7 bases at V and 6 bases at J, with 16 bases between the two ends. This CDR3 has 13 residues. The CDR3 loop reads CASTEDSDVEQYF. Here the CDR3 DNA reads TGTGCCAGCACGGAGGACAGCGACGTCGAGCAGTACTTC.

The V call is TRBV10-1, the J call TRBJ2-2; maybe TRBD1 (6 bases). CDR3 length: 14 residues. Trimming took off 6 bases at V and 6 bases at J, with 14 bases between the two ends. Germline CDR1 is WNHNN and CDR2 is SYGVQD (reference sequence). The CDR3 DNA is TGCGCCAGCAGAGCAGGGGAAGCTGCCGGGGAGCTGTTTTTT. It codes for CASRAGEAAGELFF.

This clonotype has ten or more counts. The V and J genes are TRBV29-1 and TRBJ1-1; TRBD1 matches 7 bases. The V gene's germline CDR1 is SQVTM and CDR2 ANQGSEA. With 8 bases clipped from V and 3 bases from J, the junction kept 12 bases outside the gene matches. The CDR3 is made up of 14 amino acids. Here the CDR3 DNA reads TGCAGCATCGTTAGGGACAGCGAATACACTGAAGCTTTCTTT. As protein: CSIVRDSEYTEAFF. The full variable domain, with the rest looked up from reference TRBV29-1 and TRBJ1-1, is SAVISQKPSRDICQRGTSLTIQCQVDSQVTMMFWYRQQPGQSLTLIATANQGSEATYESGFVIDKFPISRPNLTFSTLTVSNMSPEDSSIYLCSIVRDSEYTEAFFGQGTRLTVV.

V gene TRBV6-2 or TRBV6-3 combines with J gene TRBJ1-3; no reliable D call. V gave up 9 bases and J gave up 0 bases, with 9 bases separating them. The CDR3 spans 13 residues. The germline V gene has CDR1 MNHEY and CDR2 SVGEGT. The CDR3 spells CASLESSGNTIYF. Here the CDR3 DNA reads TGTGCCAGTCTCGAGAGCTCTGGAAACACCATATATTTT.

The chain employs TRBV27 and TRBJ2-7; D is perhaps TRBD2 (5 bases). The V end lost 5 bases, the J end lost 0 bases, and 11 bases lay between the germline ends. This CDR3 is built from 14 residues. Germline CDR1 MNHEY, CDR2 SMNVEV (reference sequence). Here the CDR3 DNA reads TGTGCCAGCAGTGAGGGTGGTTCCTCCTACGAGCAGTACTTC. This encodes CASSEGGSSYEQYF.

The chain uses TRBV12-3 or TRBV12-4 and TRBJ1-2, with TRBD1 matching 8 bases. V dropped 5 bases and J dropped 7; count of bases not matched to a gene: 3. CDR3 length: 12 residues. Here the CDR3 DNA reads TGTGCCAGCAGTGCCGGACAGGGTGGCTACACCTTC. It specifies CASSAGQGGYTF.

This clonotype has just a few counts. The chain uses TRBV7-2 and TRBJ1-5; TRBD1 matches 9 bases. V was clipped by 5 bases and J by 6 bases; unmatched bases: 5. Germline CDR1 is SGHTA and CDR2 is FQGNSA. The CDR3 covers 14 residues. The CDR3 spells CASSGYRGPQPQHF. In nucleotides, the CDR3 is TGTGCCAGCAGCGGGTACAGGGGGCCTCAGCCCCAGCATTTT. Full variable domain (rest looked up from reference TRBV7-2 and TRBJ1-5): GAGVSQSPSNKVTEKGKDVELRCDPISGHTALYWYRQSLGQGLEFLIYFQGNSAPDKSGLPSDRFSAERTGGSVSTLTIQRTQQEDSAVYLCASSGYRGPQPQHFGDGTRLSIL.

This clonotype has a count of ten or more. The DNA for the CDR3 is TGTGCCAGCAGCTTAGATTGGGCTACCTACGAGCAGTACTTC. Amino acids: CASSLDWATYEQYF. J is TRBJ2-7 and V is TRBV7-2; D is ambiguous. This CDR3 is built from 14 residues. With 1 base removed from V and 2 bases from J, the gap between germline ends came to 9 bases. Germline V gene sequence: CDR1 SGHTA, CDR2 FQGNSA. The full variable domain, rest sourced from reference TRBV7-2 and TRBJ2-7, is GAGVSQSPSNKVTEKGKDVELRCDPISGHTALYWYRQSLGQGLEFLIYFQGNSAPDKSGLPSDRFSAERTGGSVSTLTIQRTQQEDSAVYLCASSLDWATYEQYFGPGTRLTVT.